The T cell receptor beta chain described here comes from a study of blood T cells in healthy people across ages. Combining a sample-barcoded 5' primer with a J-beta primer mix, a second PCR ran for about 7 to 11 cycles. Each CDR3 protein is one row after TCRdb ran MiXCR on the 5' RACE reads. The table records some 710,000 distinct CDR3 sequences, about 42% of them present only once. This CDR3 has 14 amino acids. With 5 bases removed from V and 4 bases from J, the gap between germline ends came to 11 bases. The table lists this clonotype with a few counts. The source material was blood. The receptor's source is a man older than 75 in good health. The V and J genes are TRBV12-3 or TRBV12-4 and TRBJ1-4; a possible D gene is TRBD1 (5 bases). For the CDR3, the DNA is TGTGCCAGCAGTGCCGGGACGGATAATGAAAAACTGTTTTTT. Its protein product is CASSAGTDNEKLFF.